This T cell receptor beta chain was retrieved from a study of cytomegalovirus exposure and HLA in healthy donors. General study findings and limits: Most of the TCR beta V segments (in an earlier analysis) were productive either about 90% or about 30% of the time.

PCR used 60 Vbeta primers and 13 Jbeta primers. Data came from immunoSEQ multiplex PCR; TCRdb stores just in-frame clones and leaves some out. The sample contains 250,000 to 350,000 clones, 75% to 85% of which appear only once. As regards this clone: Its antigen is unidentified.

This CDR3 spans 14 amino acids. CDR1 SNHLY and CDR2 FYNNEI come from the germline V gene. This sequence originates from a girl aged 2 to 9 in good health and CMV-seronegative. The chain couples TRBV2 to TRBJ2-5; D might be TRBD1 (5 bases). The J call is doubtful: the DNA matches TRBJ2-7 better. Sequencing input: PBMCs. The CDR3 is CASRDPGNHYEQYF. The CDR3 nucleotides are TGTGCCAGCAGGGACCCAGGGAACCACTACGAGCAGTACTTC.